This paragraph reports one T cell receptor (beta chain). The V and J ends lost 2 bases and 5 bases respectively, with 19 bases between them. CDR3 size: 16 residues. Per the germline V gene, CDR1 is MDHEN and CDR2 is SYDVKM. Per the study methods: Junction-only immunoSEQ sequences carried no quality scores, so filtering differed. Clones were read by immunoSEQ multiplex PCR, and TCRdb kept only the in-frame ones, dropping some. The V and J calls and clone size were taken over from that table, and D and trimming were inferred from the DNA. This sample has about 480,000 clones, with 79% found just once. The sample belongs to a study of shared clonotypes between healthy human individuals.

Sequencing input: PBMCs. The chain uses TRBV28 and TRBJ2-7, with a tentative D call TRBD2 (6 bases). The sequence came from a woman aged 40 to 55 in good health. Some clones in this sample may be carry-over from other donors' samples. The CDR3 spells CASSLLRGTRGNEQYF. DNA of the CDR3: TGTGCCAGCAGTTTACTACGCGGGACCCGCGGGAACGAGCAGTACTTC. Full variable domain (remainder filled in from reference TRBV28 and TRBJ2-7): DVKVTQSSRYLVKRTGEKVFLECVQDMDHENMFWYRQDPGLGLRLIYFSYDVKMKEKGDIPEGYSVSREKKERFSLILESASTNQTSMYLCASSLLRGTRGNEQYFGPGTRLTVT.